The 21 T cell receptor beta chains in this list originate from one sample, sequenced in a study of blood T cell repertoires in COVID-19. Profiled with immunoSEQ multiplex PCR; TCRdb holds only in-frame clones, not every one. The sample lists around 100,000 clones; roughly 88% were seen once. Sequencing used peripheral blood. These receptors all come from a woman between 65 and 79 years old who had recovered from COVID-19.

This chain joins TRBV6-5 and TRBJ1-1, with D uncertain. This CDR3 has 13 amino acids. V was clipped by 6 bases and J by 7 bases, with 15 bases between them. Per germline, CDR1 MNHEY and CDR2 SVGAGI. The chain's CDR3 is CASRTERRLEAFF. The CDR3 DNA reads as TGTGCCAGCAGGACCGAAAGGCGGCTTGAAGCTTTCTTT.

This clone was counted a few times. Here the CDR3 reads CASSSQGGWQEQYF. Written as DNA, the CDR3 is TGTGCCAGCAGCTCACAGGGGGGGTGGCAAGAGCAGTACTTC. The chain recombines TRBV9 with TRBJ2-7; D possibly corresponds to TRBD1 (8 bases). CDR3 length: 14 amino acids. V dropped 4 bases and J dropped 7 bases, with 18 bases sitting between them. The germline V gene encodes CDR1 SGDLS and CDR2 YYNGEE.

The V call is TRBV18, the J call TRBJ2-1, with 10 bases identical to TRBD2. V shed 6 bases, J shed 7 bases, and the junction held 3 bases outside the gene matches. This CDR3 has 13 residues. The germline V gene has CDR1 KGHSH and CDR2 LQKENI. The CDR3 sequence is CASSPTSGNEQFF. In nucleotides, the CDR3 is TGTGCCAGCTCTCCGACTAGCGGGAATGAGCAGTTCTTC. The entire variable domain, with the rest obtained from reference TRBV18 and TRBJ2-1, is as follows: NAGVMQNPRHLVRRRGQEARLRCSPMKGHSHVYWYRQLPEEGLKFMVYLQKENIIDESGMPKERFSAEFPKEGPSILRIQQVVRGDSAAYFCASSPTSGNEQFFGPGTRLTVL.

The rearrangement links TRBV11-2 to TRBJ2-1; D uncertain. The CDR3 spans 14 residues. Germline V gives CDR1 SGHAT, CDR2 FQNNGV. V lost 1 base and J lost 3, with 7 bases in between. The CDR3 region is CASSLGQFYNEQFF. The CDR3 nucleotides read TGTGCCAGCAGCTTAGGGCAGTTCTACAATGAGCAGTTCTTC. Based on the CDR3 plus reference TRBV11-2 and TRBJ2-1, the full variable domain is EAGVAQSPRYKIIEKRQSVAFWCNPISGHATLYWYQQILGQGPKLLIQFQNNGVVDDSQLPKDRFSAERLKGVDSTLKIQPAKLEDSAVYLCASSLGQFYNEQFFGPGTRLTVL.

The CDR3 loop reads CASSQTGTPGWPQHF. The CDR3, as DNA: TGCGCCAGCAGCCAGACCGGGACTCCAGGATGGCCCCAGCATTTT. V gene TRBV5-1 combines with J gene TRBJ1-5; perhaps TRBD1 as D (5 bases). Trimming took off 4 bases at V and 9 bases at J, with 20 bases between the two ends. The CDR3 contains 15 residues. Germline CDR1 is SGHRS and CDR2 is YFSETQ.

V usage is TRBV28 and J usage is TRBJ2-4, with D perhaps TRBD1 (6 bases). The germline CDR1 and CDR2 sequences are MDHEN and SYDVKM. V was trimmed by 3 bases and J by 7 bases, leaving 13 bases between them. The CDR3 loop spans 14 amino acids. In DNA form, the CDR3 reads TGTGCCAGCAGTTTGCCTACAGGGCTTAACATTCAGTACTTC. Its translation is CASSLPTGLNIQYF.

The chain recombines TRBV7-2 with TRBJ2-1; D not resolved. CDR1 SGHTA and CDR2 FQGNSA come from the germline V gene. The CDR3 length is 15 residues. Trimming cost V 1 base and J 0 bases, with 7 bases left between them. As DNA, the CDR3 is TGTGCCAGCAGCTTAGACGGGTTCTCCTACAATGAGCAGTTCTTC. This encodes CASSLDGFSYNEQFF.

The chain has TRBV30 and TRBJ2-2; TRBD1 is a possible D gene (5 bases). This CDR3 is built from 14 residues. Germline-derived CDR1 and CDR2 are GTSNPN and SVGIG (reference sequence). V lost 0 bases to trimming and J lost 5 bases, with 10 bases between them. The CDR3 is CAWSVPGWTGELFF. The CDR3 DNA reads TGTGCCTGGAGTGTTCCAGGGTGGACCGGGGAGCTGTTTTTT.

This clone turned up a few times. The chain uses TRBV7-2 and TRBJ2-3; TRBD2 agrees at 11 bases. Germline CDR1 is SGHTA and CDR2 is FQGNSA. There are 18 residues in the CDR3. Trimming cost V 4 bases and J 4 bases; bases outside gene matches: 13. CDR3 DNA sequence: TGTGCCAGCAGCTCCCAAGTTCTACTAGCGGGAGTGGCAGATACGCAGTATTTT. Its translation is CASSSQVLLAGVADTQYF.

DNA for the CDR3: TGTGCCTCCGGGGTAGGGTATGGCTACACCTTC. Translating gives CASGVGYGYTF. The chain combines TRBV10-3 with TRBJ1-2; D uncertain. This CDR3 region has 11 residues. CDR1 is ENHRY and CDR2 is SYGVKD in the germline V gene. Trimming stripped 11 bases from V and 5 bases from J, with 12 bases between.

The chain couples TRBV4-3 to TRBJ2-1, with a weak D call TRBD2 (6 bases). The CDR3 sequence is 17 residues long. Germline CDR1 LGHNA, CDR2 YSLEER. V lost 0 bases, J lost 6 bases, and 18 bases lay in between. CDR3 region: CASSQDVASGVRNEQFF. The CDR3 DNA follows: TGCGCCAGCAGCCAAGATGTCGCGTCGGGAGTACGCAATGAGCAGTTCTTC.

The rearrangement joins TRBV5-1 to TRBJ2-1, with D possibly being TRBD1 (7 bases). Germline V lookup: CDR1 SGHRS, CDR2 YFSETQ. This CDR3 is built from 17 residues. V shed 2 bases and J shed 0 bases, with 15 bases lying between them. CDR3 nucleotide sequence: TGCGCCAGCAGCTTAGGCGGGACAGCGAGCTCCTACAATGAGCAGTTCTTC. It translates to CASSLGGTASSYNEQFF.

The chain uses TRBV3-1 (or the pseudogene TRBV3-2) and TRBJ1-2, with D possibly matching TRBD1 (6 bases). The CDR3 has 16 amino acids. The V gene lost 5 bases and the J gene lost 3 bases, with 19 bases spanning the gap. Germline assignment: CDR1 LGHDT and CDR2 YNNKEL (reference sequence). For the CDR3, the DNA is TGTGCCAGCAGCGAGGGGGACGTAACACAAGACTATGGCTACACCTTC. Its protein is CASSEGDVTQDYGYTF.

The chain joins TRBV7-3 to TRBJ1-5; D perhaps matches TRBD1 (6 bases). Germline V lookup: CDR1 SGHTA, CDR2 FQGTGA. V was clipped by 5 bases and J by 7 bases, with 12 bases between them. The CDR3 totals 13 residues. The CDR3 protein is CASSLDRKQPQHF. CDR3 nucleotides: TGTGCCAGCAGCCTCGACAGGAAACAGCCCCAGCATTTT.

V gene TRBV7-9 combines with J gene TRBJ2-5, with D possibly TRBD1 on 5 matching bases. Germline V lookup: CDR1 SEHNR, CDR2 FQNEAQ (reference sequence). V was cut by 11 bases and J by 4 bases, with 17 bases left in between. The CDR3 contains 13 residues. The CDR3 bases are TGTGCCGACAGCCCAATGGTAGGAGAGACCCAGTACTTC. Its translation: CADSPMVGETQYF.

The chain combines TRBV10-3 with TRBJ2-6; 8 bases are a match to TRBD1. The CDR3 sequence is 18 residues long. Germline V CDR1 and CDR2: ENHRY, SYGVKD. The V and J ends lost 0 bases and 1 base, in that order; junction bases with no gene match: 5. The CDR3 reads CAISESQGAQSGANVLTF. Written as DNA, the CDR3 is TGTGCCATCAGTGAGTCGCAGGGGGCCCAATCTGGGGCCAACGTCCTGACTTTC.

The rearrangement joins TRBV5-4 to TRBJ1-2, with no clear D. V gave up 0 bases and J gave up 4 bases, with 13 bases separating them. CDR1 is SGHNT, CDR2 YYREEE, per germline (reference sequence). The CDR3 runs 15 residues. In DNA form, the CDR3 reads TGTGCCAGCAGCTTGGGGGAGAGGATACTCTATGGCTACACCTTC. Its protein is CASSLGERILYGYTF.

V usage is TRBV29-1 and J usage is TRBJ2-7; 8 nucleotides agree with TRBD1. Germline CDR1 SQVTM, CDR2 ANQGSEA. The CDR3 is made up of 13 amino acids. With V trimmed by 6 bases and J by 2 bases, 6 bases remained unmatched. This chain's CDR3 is CSVIGQGAYEQYF. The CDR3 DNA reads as TGCAGCGTCATCGGACAGGGCGCCTACGAGCAGTACTTC.

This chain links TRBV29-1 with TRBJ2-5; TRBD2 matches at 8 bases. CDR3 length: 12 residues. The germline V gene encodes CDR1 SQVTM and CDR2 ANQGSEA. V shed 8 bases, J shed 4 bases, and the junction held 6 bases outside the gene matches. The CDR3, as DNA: TGCAGCCACGGACGGGGGGGAGAGACCCAGTACTTC. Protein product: CSHGRGGETQYF.

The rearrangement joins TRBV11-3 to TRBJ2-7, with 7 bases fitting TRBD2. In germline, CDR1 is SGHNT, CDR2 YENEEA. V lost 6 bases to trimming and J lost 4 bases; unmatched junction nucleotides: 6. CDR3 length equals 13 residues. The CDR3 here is CASSKGGQYEQYF. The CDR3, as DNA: TGTGCCAGCAGTAAGGGAGGGCAGTACGAGCAGTACTTC.

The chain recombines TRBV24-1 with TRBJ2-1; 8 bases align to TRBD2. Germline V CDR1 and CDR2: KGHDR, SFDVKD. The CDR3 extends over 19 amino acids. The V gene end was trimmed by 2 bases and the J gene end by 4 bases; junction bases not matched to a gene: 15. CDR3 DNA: TGTGCCACCAGTGATTCCTTAGGTTCCGGGAGGGCCTGGTACAATGAGCAGTTCTTC. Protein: CATSDSLGSGRAWYNEQFF.